One sample yielded the 10 T cell receptor beta chains listed below, sequenced in a study of shared clonotypes between healthy human individuals. The method was immunoSEQ multiplex PCR; TCRdb's version includes in-frame clones alone and lacks a portion of them. The data show 400,000 or so clones, 96% seen once. Sequenced sample: memory CD8+ T cells sorted from blood. Regarding subset: CD45RO+ cells pooled with CCR7-negative TemRA cells. All receptors derive from a man aged 30-40 years in good health.

The chain recombines TRBV29-1 with TRBJ2-5, with D unclear. Germline-derived CDR1 and CDR2 are SQVTM and ANQGSEA. The CDR3 length is 14 residues. V lost 0 bases and J 6 bases, leaving 14 bases between the germline ends. This CDR3 reads CSVEDPVLQKTQYF. DNA for the CDR3: TGCAGCGTTGAAGATCCGGTGCTGCAAAAGACCCAGTACTTC.

The chain couples TRBV5-4 to TRBJ2-7; 8 positions match TRBD2. After removal of 4 bases from V and 0 bases from J, the junction contained 6 bases not matched to a gene. The germline CDR1 and CDR2 sequences are SGHNT and YYREEE (reference sequence). The CDR3 contains 15 residues. The CDR3 bases are TGTGCCAGCAGCAAAACTAGCGGAAGCTCCTACGAGCAGTACTTC. It yields the protein CASSKTSGSSYEQYF.

This clone was seen only once. The chain couples TRBV11-2 to TRBJ2-3, with 10 bases fitting TRBD2. Trimming at V came to 4 bases and at J to 2 bases, leaving 6 bases not matched to a gene. This CDR3 region has 16 residues. Germline lookup yields CDR1 SGHAT and CDR2 FQNNGV. CDR3 residues: CASSSPTSGTTDTQYF. The CDR3 DNA sequence: TGTGCCAGCAGCTCCCCTACTAGCGGGACCACAGATACGCAGTATTTT.

The gene calls are TRBV6-5 and TRBJ1-3, with a possible D match to TRBD1 (5 bases). Germline V CDR1 and CDR2: MNHEY, SVGAGI. The CDR3 sequence is 15 residues long. Trimming shortened V by 0 bases and J by 3 bases, and 9 bases separated the two germline ends. The CDR3 DNA reads as TGTGCCAGCAGTTACTCGGAGGGGCTTGGAAACACCATATATTTT. This encodes CASSYSEGLGNTIYF.

This sequence joins TRBV25-1 and TRBJ1-5, with D perhaps TRBD1 (6 bases). The CDR3 has 14 amino acids. V was clipped by 0 bases and J by 7 bases, with 10 bases between them. The germline CDR1 and CDR2 sequences are MGHDK and SYGVNS. CDR3 protein: CASSEYGTSQPQHF. The CDR3 nucleotides are TGTGCCAGCAGTGAATACGGGACATCACAGCCCCAGCATTTT.

V and J are TRBV4-1 and TRBJ1-4; 7 nucleotides match TRBD1. Germline loops: CDR1 MGHRA, CDR2 YSYEKL. V dropped 4 bases and J dropped 8; count of bases not matched to a gene: 10. This CDR3 is 15 amino acids long. CDR3 sequence reads: CASSLQEGAREKLFF. The CDR3 DNA is TGCGCCAGCAGCCTTCAAGAGGGGGCGCGGGAAAAACTGTTTTTT.

This rearrangement joins TRBV7-2 to TRBJ2-5; D possibly corresponds to TRBD1 (5 bases). V gave up 3 bases and J gave up 5 bases, with 10 bases separating them. The CDR3 has 13 residues. The germline gives CDR1 SGHTA, CDR2 FQGNSA. The CDR3 loop reads CASSFNWGETQYF. In DNA, the CDR3 is TGTGCCAGCAGCTTCAATTGGGGCGAGACCCAGTACTTC.

This chain joins TRBV11-2 and TRBJ2-5; weak D call: TRBD2 (6 bases). Between the trimmed V and J ends, which lost 2 bases and 3 bases, there was a span of 13 bases. The CDR3 totals 15 residues. The V gene's germline CDR1 is SGHAT and CDR2 FQNNGV. CDR3 nucleotides: TGTGCCAGCAGCTTAAGGCTCTGGGGGGAAGAGACCCAGTACTTC. It specifies CASSLRLWGEETQYF.

The rearrangement links TRBV28 to TRBJ1-1, with D possibly TRBD1 on 5 matching bases. The ends were cut back, 5 bases at V and 6 bases at J, with 10 bases in the middle. Germline V gives CDR1 MDHEN, CDR2 SYDVKM. The CDR3 is made up of 12 amino acids. CDR3 in amino acids: CASSLGGAEAFF. The CDR3 DNA follows: TGTGCCAGCAGTCTTGGGGGGGCTGAAGCTTTCTTT.

This chain links TRBV5-4 with TRBJ1-1, with a possible D match to TRBD1 (5 bases). The V gene lost 4 bases and the J gene lost 0 bases, with 10 bases spanning the gap. Germline assignment: CDR1 SGHNT and CDR2 YYREEE (reference sequence). This CDR3 region has 14 residues. CDR3 nucleotide sequence: TGTGCCAGCAGCAGACAGAACATGAACACTGAAGCTTTCTTT. The encoded protein is CASSRQNMNTEAFF.